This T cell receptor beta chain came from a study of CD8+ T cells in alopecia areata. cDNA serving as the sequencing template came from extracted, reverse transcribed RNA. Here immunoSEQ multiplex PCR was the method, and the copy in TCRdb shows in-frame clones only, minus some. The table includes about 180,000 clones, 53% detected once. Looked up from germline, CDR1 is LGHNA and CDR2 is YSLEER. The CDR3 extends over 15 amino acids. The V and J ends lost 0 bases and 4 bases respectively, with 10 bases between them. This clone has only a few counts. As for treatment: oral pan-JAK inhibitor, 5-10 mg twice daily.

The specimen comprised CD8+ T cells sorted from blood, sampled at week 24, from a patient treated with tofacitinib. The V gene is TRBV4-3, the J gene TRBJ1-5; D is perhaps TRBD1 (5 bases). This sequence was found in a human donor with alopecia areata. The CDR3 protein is CASSQDVRENQPQHF. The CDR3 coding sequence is TGCGCCAGCAGCCAAGATGTCAGGGAAAATCAGCCCCAGCATTTT.